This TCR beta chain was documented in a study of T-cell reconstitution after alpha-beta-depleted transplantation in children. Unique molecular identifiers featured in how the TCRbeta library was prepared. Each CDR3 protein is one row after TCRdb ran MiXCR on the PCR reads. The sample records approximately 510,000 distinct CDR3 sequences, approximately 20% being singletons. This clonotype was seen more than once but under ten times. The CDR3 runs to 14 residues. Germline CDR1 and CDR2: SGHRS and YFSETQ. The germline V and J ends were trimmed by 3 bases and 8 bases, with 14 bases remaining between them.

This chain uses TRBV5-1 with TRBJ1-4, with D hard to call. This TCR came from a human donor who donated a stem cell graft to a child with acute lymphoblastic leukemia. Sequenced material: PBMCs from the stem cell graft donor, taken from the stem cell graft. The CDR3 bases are TGCGCCAGCAGCTCTGGGCCGCCGCGGGAAAAACTGTTTTTT. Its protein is CASSSGPPREKLFF. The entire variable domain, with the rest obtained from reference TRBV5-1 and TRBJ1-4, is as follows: KAGVTQTPRYLIKTRGQQVTLSCSPISGHRSVSWYQQTPGQGLQFLFEYFSETQRNKGNFPGRFSGRQFSNSRSEMNVSTLELGDSALYLCASSSGPPREKLFFGSGTQLSVL.